Described below is a single TCR beta chain sequence and its context. Its antigen is currently unknown. This entry belongs to a study of CD8+ T cells in alopecia areata. As for treatment: oral pan-JAK inhibitor, 5-10 mg twice daily. The CDR3 has 10 amino acids. Per the germline V gene, CDR1 is GTSNPN and CDR2 is SVGIG (reference sequence). Trimming cost V 8 bases and J 6 bases, with 11 bases left between them. The sequencing template was cDNA reverse transcribed from extracted RNA. Clones were read by immunoSEQ multiplex PCR, and TCRdb kept only the in-frame ones, dropping some. This table has approximately 210,000 clones, roughly 60% appearing once. Regarding the study as a whole: Scalp sample data also include resident alphabeta T cells from normal skin. Clonality in lesional scalp, especially alopecia totalis/universalis, exceeded that of normal scalp.

This receptor was taken from a human donor with alopecia areata. This chain links TRBV30 with TRBJ2-7; TRBD2 might be the D (5 bases). The sample consisted of CD4+ T cells sorted from blood, taken at week 24, from a patient treated with tofacitinib. The CDR3 DNA reads as TGTGCCGCCGGACTTTCCGAGCAGTACTTC. This sequence encodes CAAGLSEQYF.